There are a few counts of the clone carrying this T cell receptor (beta chain). Antigen unknown. A J-beta primer mix and a sample-barcoded 5' primer were used in a second PCR of about 7 to 12 cycles. TCRdb re-derived calls from the 5' RACE reads in MiXCR, one entry per CDR3 protein. Of about 1.5 million distinct CDR3 sequences listed, 40% to 45% were seen once; the top ten hold around 4%. The sample originates from a study of blood T cells in healthy people across ages. About the research overall: Template-switching capture recovered about one barcoded beta molecule per two T cells.

Study findings and constraints: Aged donors had fewer naive CD4+ cells and lower diversity than long-lived donors.

Germline V gene data show CDR1 as SGDLS and CDR2 as YYNGEE. CDR3 length equals 13 residues. V lost 4 bases and J 3 bases, leaving 10 bases between the germline ends. Every participating donor contributed roughly 9.6 milliliters of peripheral blood through a draw. Per sample, no less than 5 micrograms of total RNA were extracted. This clonotype originated in a young woman in good health. The rearrangement uses TRBV9 and TRBJ1-2; D not certain. The sequenced sample was blood. The CDR3 sequence is CASSQRGDYGYTF. For the CDR3, the DNA is TGTGCCAGCAGCCAAAGAGGAGACTATGGCTACACCTTC.